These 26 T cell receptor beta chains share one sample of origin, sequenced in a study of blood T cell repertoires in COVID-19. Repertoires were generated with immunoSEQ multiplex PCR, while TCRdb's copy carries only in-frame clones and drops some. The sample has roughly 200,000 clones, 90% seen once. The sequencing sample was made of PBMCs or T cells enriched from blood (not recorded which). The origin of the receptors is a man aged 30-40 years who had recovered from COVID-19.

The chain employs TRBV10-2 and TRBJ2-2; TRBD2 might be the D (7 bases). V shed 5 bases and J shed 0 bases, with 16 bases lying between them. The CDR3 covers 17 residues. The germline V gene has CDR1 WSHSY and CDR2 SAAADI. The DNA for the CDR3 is TGCGCCAGCAGTAAACAGGGAGGGCGGCCGAACACCGGGGAGCTGTTTTTT. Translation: CASSKQGGRPNTGELFF.

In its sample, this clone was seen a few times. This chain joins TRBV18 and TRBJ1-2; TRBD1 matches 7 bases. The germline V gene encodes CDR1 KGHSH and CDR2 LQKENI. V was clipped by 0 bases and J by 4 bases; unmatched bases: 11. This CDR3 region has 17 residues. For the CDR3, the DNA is TGTGCCAGCTCACCACCGTTTCTCACAGGGGAAAGCTATGGCTACACCTTC. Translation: CASSPPFLTGESYGYTF.

CDR3 loop: CASSQEGMTSGDLETQYF. Here the CDR3 DNA reads TGTGCCAGCAGCCAAGAAGGAATGACTAGCGGGGATCTAGAGACCCAGTACTTC. The chain couples TRBV14 to TRBJ2-5; 11 bases map to TRBD2. The CDR3 spans 18 residues. Germline V gives CDR1 SGHDN, CDR2 FVKESK. The V gene end was trimmed by 0 bases and the J gene end by 4 bases; junction bases not matched to a gene: 10.

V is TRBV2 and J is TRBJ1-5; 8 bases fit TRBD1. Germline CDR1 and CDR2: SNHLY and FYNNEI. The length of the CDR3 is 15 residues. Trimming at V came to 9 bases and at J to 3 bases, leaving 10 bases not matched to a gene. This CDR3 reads CASKENRGINQPQHF. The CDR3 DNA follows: TGTGCCAGTAAGGAAAACAGGGGGATCAATCAGCCCCAGCATTTT. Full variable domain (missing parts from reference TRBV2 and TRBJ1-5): EPEVTQTPSHQVTQMGQEVILRCVPISNHLYFYWYRQILGQKVEFLVSFYNNEISEKSEIFDDQFSVERPDGSNFTLKIRSTKLEDSAMYFCASKENRGINQPQHFGDGTRLSIL.

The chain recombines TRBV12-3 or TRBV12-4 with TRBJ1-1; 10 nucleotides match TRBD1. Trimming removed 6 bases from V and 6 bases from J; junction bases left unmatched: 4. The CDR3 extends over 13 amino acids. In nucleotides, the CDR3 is TGTGCCAGCAGACCGGGGACAGGGGCTGAAGCTTTCTTT. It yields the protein CASRPGTGAEAFF.

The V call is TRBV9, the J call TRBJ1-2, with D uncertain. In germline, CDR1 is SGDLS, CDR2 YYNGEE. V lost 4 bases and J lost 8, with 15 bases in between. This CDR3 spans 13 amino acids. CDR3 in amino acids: CASSLHRDGGYTF. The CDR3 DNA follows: TGTGCCAGCAGCCTCCACCGTGACGGGGGCTACACCTTC.

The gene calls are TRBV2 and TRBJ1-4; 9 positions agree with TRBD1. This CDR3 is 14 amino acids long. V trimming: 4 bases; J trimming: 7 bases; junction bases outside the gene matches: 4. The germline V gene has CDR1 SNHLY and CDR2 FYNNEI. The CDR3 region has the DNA TGTGCCAGCAGTGCTAACAGGGGGCGTGAAAAACTGTTTTTT. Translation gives CASSANRGREKLFF.

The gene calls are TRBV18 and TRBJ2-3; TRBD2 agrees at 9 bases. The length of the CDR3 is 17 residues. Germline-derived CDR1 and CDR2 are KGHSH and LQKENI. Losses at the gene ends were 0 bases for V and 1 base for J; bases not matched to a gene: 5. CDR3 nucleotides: TGTGCCAGCTCACCACCGATAGCGGGAGCGGGCACAGATACGCAGTATTTT. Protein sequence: CASSPPIAGAGTDTQYF.

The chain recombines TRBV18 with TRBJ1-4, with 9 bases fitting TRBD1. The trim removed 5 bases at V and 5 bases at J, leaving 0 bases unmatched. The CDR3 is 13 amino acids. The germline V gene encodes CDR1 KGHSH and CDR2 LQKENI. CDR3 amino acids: CASSDRGNEKLFF. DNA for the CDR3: TGTGCCAGCTCAGACAGGGGGAATGAAAAACTGTTTTTT.

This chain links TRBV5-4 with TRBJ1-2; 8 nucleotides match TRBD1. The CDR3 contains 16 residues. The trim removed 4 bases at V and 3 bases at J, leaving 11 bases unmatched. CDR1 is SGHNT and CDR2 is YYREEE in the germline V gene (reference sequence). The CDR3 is CASSVSRQGIDYGYTF. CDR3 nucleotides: TGTGCCAGCAGCGTCAGCCGACAGGGGATCGACTATGGCTACACCTTC.

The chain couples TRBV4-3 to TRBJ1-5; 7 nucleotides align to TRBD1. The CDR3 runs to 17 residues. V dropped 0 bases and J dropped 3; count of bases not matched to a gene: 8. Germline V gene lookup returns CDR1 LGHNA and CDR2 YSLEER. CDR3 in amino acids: CASSQDWGTANNQPQHF. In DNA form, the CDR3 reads TGCGCCAGCAGCCAAGATTGGGGGACAGCCAACAATCAGCCCCAGCATTTT.

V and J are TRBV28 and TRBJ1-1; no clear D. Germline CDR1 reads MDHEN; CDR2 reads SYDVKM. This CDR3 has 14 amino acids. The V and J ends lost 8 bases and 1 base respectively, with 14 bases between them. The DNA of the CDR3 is TGTGCCAGCTGGGTTCGGCGGCGGAACACTGAAGCTTTCTTT. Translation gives CASWVRRRNTEAFF.

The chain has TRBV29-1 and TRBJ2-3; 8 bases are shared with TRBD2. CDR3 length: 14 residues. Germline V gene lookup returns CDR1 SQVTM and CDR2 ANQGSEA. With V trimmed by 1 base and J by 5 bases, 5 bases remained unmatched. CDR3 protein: CSVEGLAWGDTQYF. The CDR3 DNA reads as TGCAGCGTTGAAGGACTAGCGTGGGGAGATACGCAGTATTTT.

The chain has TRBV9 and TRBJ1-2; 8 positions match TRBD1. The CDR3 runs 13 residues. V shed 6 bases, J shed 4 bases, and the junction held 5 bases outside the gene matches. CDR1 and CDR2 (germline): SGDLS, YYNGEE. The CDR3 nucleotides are TGTGCCAGCACCCGACAGGGGCTCTATGGCTACACCTTC. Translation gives CASTRQGLYGYTF.

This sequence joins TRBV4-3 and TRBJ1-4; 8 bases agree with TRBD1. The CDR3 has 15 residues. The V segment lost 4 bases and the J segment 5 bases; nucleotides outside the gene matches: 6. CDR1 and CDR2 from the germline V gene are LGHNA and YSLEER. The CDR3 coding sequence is TGCGCCAGCAGCCTAGACAGGGGCGAAAATGAAAAACTGTTTTTT. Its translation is CASSLDRGENEKLFF.

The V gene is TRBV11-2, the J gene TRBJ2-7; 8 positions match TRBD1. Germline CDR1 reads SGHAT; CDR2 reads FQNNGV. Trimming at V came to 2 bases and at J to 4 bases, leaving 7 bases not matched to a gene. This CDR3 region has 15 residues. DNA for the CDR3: TGTGCCAGCAGCTTACCAGGGGGCCTTGGTTACGAGCAGTACTTC. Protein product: CASSLPGGLGYEQYF.

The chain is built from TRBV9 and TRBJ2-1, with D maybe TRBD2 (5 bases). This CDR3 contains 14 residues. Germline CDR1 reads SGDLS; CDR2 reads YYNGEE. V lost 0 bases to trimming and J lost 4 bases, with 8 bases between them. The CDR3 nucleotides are TGTGCCAGCAGCGTAGGGGCGGGTTACAATGAGCAGTTCTTC. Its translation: CASSVGAGYNEQFF. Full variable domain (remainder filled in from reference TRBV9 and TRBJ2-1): DSGVTQTPKHLITATGQRVTLRCSPRSGDLSVYWYQQSLDQGLQFLIQYYNGEERAKGNILERFSAQQFPDLHSELNLSSLELGDSALYFCASSVGAGYNEQFFGPGTRLTVL.

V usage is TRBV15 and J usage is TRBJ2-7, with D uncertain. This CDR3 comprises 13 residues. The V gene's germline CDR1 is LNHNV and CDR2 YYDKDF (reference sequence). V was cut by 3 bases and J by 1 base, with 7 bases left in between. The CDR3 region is CATSSDLSYEQYF. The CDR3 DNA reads TGTGCCACCAGCAGCGACTTGTCCTACGAGCAGTACTTC.

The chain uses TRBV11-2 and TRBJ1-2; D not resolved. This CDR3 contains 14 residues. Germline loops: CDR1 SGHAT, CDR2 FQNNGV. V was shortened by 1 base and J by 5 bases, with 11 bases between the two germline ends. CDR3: CASSLGPRIYGYTF. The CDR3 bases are TGTGCCAGCAGCTTAGGGCCCAGGATATATGGCTACACCTTC. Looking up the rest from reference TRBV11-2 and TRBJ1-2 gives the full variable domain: EAGVAQSPRYKIIEKRQSVAFWCNPISGHATLYWYQQILGQGPKLLIQFQNNGVVDDSQLPKDRFSAERLKGVDSTLKIQPAKLEDSAVYLCASSLGPRIYGYTFGSGTRLTVV.

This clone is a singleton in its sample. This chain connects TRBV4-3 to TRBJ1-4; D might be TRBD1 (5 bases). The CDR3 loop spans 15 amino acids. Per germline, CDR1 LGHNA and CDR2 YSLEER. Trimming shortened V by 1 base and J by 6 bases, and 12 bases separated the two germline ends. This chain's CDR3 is CASSQGRQGYEKLFF. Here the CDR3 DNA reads TGCGCCAGCAGCCAAGGAAGGCAGGGTTATGAAAAACTGTTTTTT.

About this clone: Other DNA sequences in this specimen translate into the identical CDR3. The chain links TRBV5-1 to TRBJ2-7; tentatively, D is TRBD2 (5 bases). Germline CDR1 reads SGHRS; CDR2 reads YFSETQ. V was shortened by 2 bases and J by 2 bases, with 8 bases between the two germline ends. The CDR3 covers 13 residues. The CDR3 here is CASSFGGAYEQYF. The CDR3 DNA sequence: TGCGCCAGCAGCTTCGGAGGAGCCTACGAGCAGTACTTC.

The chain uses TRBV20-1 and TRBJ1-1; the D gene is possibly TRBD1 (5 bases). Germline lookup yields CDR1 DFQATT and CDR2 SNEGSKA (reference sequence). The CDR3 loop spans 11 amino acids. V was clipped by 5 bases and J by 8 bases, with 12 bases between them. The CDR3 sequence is CSAVTRTEAFF. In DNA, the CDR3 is TGCAGTGCTGTGACGCGGACAGAAGCTTTCTTT.

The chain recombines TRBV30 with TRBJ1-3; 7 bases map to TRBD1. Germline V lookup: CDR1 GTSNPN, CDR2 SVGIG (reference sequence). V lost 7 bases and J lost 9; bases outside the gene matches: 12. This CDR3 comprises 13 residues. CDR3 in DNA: TGTGCCTCACAAACCTACAGGGGATTCACCATATATTTT. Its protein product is CASQTYRGFTIYF.

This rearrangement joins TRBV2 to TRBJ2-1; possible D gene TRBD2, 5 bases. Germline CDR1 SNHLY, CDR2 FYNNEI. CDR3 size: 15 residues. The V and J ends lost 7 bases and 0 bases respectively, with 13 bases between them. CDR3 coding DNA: TGTGCCAGCAAGCGTAGTGCGGGCTCCTACAATGAGCAGTTCTTC. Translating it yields CASKRSAGSYNEQFF. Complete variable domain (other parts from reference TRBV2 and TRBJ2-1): EPEVTQTPSHQVTQMGQEVILRCVPISNHLYFYWYRQILGQKVEFLVSFYNNEISEKSEIFDDQFSVERPDGSNFTLKIRSTKLEDSAMYFCASKRSAGSYNEQFFGPGTRLTVL.

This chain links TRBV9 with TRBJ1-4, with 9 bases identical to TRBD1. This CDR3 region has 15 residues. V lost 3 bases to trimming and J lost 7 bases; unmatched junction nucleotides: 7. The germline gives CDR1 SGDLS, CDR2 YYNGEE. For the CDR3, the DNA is TGTGCCAGCAGCGCAGAGGGACAGGGATTTGAAAAACTGTTTTTT. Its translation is CASSAEGQGFEKLFF.

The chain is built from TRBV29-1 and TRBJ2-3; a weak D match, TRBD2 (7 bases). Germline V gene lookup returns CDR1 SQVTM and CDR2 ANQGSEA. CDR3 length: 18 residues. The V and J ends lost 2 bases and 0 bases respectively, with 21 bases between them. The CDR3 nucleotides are TGCAGCGTTGAAAATTCCCGGGCAGGGGAGGGTAGCACAGATACGCAGTATTTT. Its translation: CSVENSRAGEGSTDTQYF.